This TCR beta chain derives from a study of T cell repertoires in ileal Crohn's disease. The study's findings and limits: Within the first postoperative year, endoscopy came at median approximately 6.9 months. Every patient over 26.8% clonality showed endoscopic recurrence.

The sample's time point: neoterminal ileum biopsy at postoperative endoscopy, about 6 months after surgery. From germline, CDR1 is SGDLS and CDR2 YYNGEE. Trimming took 3 bases from V and 4 from J, leaving 13 bases between them. The CDR3 loop spans 14 amino acids. The table came from immunoSEQ multiplex PCR; TCRdb's copy has only in-frame clones and leaves some out. The data contain about 9,200 clones, 70% to 80% of them singletons. Details on this clone: As yet, its antigen is unknown.

This sequence was found in an adult with Crohn's disease. The chain uses TRBV9 and TRBJ1-2; no definite D call. Sequencing was done on a sample of ileal tissue. This CDR3 is CASSAAGLSYGYTF. The CDR3 DNA sequence: TGTGCCAGCAGCGCGGCAGGACTCTCCTATGGCTACACCTTC.